The clone carrying this T cell receptor (beta chain) was counted a few times. Antigen: not known. The sample comes from a study of T cell repertoires in cytomegalovirus infection. Across the study: CMV epitopes, recently identified HLA-C-restricted and well-studied HLA-B-restricted, were used. CMV infection and matching HLA type were both indicated by public TCR beta signatures.

Study-level findings and limits: Frequencies of public TCR beta families were cumulated, and this identified carriers of CMV plus the relevant HLA. Within the response measured ex vivo, HLA-C-restricted CMV-specific TCR beta clonotypes were dominant.

CDR3 length: 16 amino acids. Trimming took off 3 bases at V and 3 bases at J, with 17 bases between the two ends. From the reads, TCRdb called clonotypes with MiXCR, one entry per CDR3 protein. The sample yields about 830,000 distinct CDR3 sequences, around a third seen once. This chain joins TRBV12-3 or TRBV12-4 and TRBJ1-1, with D possibly TRBD1 on 5 matching bases. Sequenced here: cultured CD8+ T cells from PBMCs, sampled from culture after CMV antigen stimulation. The clonotype originates from a human donor in good health (CMV status not recorded). Some clones in this sample may be carry-over from other donors' samples. CDR3 in DNA: TGTGCCAGCAGTTTTTCCCTCAGGGACTTGGACACTGAAGCTTTCTTT. Protein: CASSFSLRDLDTEAFF.